This TCR beta chain was sequenced during a study of CD8 T cells in ankylosing spondylitis. Study conclusions and caveats: Clones linked with disease were CD8+ and fairly uncommon in the peripheral blood.

MiXCR, run by TCRdb on the 5' RACE reads, gives a single entry per CDR3 protein. The sample holds about 340,000 distinct CDR3 sequences, 20% seen once. With respect to this clonotype: Its antigen remains unidentified.

The TCR comes from a male donor with ankylosing spondylitis or in good health (not recorded which). The sequenced material came from blood, either unsorted or a sorted T cell fraction (not recorded which).

The CDR3 bases are TGCAGTGCTAGTCCTGGTTATTCCTACGAGCAGTACTTC. Translated, it gives CSASPGYSYEQYF. The V gene is TRBV20-1, the J gene TRBJ2-7, with D unclear. V lost 3 bases, J lost 1 base, and 10 bases lay in between. The CDR3 is made up of 13 amino acids. Germline assignment: CDR1 DFQATT and CDR2 SNEGSKA (reference sequence).